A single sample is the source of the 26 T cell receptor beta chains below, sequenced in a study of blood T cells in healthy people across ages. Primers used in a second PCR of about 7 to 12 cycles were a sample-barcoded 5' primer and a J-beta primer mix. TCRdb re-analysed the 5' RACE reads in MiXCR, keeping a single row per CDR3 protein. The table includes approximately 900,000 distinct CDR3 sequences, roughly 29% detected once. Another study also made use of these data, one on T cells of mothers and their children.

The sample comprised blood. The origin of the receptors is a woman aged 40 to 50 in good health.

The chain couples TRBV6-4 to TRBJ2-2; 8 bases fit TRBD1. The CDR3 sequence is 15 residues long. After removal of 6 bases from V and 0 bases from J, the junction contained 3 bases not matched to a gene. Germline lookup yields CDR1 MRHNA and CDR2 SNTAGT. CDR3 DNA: TGTGCCAGCAGAGCGGACAGGGCGAACACCGGGGAGCTGTTTTTT. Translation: CASRADRANTGELFF.

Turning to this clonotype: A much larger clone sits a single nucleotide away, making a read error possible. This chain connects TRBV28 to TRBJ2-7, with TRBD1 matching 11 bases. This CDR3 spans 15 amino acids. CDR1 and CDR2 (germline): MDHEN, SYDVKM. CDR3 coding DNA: TGTGCCAGCAGTATTACGGACAGGGGGCTCTACGAGCGGTACTTC. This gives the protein CASSITDRGLYERYF.

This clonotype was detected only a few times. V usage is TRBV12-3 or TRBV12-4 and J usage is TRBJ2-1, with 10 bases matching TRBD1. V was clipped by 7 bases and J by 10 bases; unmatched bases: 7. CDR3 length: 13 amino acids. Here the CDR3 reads CASNDRGLGEQFF. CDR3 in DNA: TGTGCCAGCAATGACAGGGGGCTCGGAGAGCAGTTCTTC.

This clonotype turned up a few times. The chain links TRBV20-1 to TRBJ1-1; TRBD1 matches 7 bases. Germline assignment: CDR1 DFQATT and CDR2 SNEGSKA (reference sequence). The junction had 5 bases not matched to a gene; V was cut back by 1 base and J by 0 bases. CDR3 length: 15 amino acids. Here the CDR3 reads CSARGQQGMNTEAFF. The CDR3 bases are TGCAGTGCTAGAGGTCAACAGGGGATGAACACTGAAGCTTTCTTT.

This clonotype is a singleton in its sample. CDR3 region: CASSEQASNTGELFF. DNA for the CDR3: TGTGCCAGCAGTGAGCAGGCTTCGAACACCGGGGAGCTGTTTTTT. This chain links TRBV6-1 with TRBJ2-2; D unresolved. CDR1 and CDR2 from the germline V gene are MNHNS and SASEGT. The V and J ends lost 3 bases and 0 bases respectively, with 8 bases between them. The CDR3 sequence is 15 residues long.

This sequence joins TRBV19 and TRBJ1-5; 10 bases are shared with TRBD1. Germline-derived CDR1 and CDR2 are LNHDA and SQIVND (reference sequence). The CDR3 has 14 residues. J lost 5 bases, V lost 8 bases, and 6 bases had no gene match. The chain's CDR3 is CASQGDRGHQPQHF. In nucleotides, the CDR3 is TGTGCCAGTCAAGGGGACAGGGGCCATCAGCCCCAGCATTTT.

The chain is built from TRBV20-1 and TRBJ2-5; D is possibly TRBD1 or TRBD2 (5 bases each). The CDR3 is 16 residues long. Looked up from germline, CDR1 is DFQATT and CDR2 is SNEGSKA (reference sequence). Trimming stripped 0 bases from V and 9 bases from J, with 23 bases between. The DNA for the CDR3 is TGCAGTGCTAGAGATATGGACGCCCTAGGGGTCGGGGCCCAGTACTTC. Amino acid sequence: CSARDMDALGVGAQYF.

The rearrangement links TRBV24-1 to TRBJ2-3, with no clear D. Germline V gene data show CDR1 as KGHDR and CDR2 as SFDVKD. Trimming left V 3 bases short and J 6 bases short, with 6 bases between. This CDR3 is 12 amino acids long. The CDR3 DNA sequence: TGTGCCACCAGTGATGTAAGGGATACGCAGTATTTT. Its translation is CATSDVRDTQYF.

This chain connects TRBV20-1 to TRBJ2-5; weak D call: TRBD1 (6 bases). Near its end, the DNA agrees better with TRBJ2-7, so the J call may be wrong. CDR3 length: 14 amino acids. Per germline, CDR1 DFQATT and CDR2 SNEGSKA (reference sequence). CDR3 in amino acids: CSAREGQGRREQYF. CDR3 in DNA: TGCAGTGCTAGGGAAGGGCAGGGGCGTCGCGAGCAGTACTTC.

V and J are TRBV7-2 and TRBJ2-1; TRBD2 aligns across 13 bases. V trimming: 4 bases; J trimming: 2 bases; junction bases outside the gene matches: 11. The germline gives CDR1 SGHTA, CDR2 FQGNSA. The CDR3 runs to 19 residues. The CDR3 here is CASSSSGLAGANTYNEQFF. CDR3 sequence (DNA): TGTGCCAGCAGCTCAAGTGGACTAGCGGGGGCCAATACCTACAATGAGCAGTTCTTC.

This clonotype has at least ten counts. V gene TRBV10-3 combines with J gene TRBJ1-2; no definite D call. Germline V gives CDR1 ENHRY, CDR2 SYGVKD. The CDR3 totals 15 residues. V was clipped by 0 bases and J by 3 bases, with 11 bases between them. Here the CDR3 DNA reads TGTGCCATCAGTGAGTCGGAGGCAGTCTACTATGGCTACACCTTC. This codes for CAISESEAVYYGYTF.

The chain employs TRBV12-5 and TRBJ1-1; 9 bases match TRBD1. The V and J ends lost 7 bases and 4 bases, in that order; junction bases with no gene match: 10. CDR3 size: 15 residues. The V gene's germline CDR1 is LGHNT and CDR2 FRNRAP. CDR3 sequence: CASAPGTGISTEAFF. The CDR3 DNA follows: TGTGCTAGTGCCCCCGGGACAGGGATCAGCACTGAAGCTTTCTTT.

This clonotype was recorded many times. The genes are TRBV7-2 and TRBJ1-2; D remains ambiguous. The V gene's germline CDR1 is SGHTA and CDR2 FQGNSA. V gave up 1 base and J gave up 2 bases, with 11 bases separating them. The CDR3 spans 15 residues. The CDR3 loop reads CASSLEARLNYGYTF. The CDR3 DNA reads TGTGCCAGCAGCTTAGAGGCCAGGCTGAACTATGGCTACACCTTC.

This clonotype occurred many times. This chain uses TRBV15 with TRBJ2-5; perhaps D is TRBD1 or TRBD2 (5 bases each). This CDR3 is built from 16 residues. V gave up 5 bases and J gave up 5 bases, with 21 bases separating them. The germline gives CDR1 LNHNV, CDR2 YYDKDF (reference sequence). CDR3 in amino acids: CATSPYPGPPGETQYF. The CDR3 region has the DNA TGTGCCACCAGCCCGTATCCGGGACCTCCCGGGGAGACCCAGTACTTC.

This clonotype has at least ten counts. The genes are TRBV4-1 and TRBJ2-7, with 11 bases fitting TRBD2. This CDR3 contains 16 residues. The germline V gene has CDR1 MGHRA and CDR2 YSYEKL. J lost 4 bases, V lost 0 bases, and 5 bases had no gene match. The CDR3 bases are TGCGCCAGCAGCCAAGATCGGGCTAGCGGGGGGTACGAGCAGTACTTC. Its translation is CASSQDRASGGYEQYF.

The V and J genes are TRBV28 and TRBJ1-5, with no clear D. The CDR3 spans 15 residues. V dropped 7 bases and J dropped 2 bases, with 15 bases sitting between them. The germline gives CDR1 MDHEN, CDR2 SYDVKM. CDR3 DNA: TGTGCCAGCACCACCCTTCGGGAGGGCAATCAGCCCCAGCATTTT. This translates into CASTTLREGNQPQHF.

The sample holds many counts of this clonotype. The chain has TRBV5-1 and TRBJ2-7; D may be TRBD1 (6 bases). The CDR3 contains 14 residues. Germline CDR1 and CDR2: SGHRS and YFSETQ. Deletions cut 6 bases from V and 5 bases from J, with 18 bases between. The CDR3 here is CASKGETGLHEQYF. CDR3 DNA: TGCGCCAGCAAGGGCGAGACAGGACTGCACGAGCAGTACTTC.

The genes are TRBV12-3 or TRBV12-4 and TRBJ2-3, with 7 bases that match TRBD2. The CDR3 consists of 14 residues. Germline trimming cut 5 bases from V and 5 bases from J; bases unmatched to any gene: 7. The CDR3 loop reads CASSPREQGDTQYF. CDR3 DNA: TGTGCCAGCAGTCCGCGGGAGCAGGGAGATACGCAGTATTTT.

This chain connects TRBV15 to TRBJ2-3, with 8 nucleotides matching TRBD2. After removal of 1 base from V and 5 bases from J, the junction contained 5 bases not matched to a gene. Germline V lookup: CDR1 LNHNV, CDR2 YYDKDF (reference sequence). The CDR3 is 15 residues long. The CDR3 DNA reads TGTGCCACCAGCAGAGCCGGGGGGGCCGGAGATACGCAGTATTTT. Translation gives CATSRAGGAGDTQYF.

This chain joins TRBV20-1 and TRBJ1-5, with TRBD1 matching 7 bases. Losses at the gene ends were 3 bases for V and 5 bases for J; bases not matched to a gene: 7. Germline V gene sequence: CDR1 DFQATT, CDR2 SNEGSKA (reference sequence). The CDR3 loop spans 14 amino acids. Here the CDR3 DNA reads TGCAGTGCTAGGGACTCGACAGGGTATCAGCCCCAGCATTTT. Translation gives CSARDSTGYQPQHF.

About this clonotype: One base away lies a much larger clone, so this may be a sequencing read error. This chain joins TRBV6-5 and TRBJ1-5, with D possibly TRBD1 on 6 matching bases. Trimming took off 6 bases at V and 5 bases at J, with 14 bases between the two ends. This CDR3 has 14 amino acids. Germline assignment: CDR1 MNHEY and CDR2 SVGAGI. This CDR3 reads CASRGRGGDQPQHF. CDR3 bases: TGTGCCAGCAGGGGCAGGGGCGGCGATCAGCCCCAGCATTTT.

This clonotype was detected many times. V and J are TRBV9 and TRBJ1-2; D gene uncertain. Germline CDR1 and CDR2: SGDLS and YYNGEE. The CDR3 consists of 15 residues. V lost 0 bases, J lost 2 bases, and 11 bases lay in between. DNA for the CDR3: TGTGCCAGCAGCGTAGTCGGCGATATGAACTATGGCTACACCTTC. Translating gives CASSVVGDMNYGYTF.

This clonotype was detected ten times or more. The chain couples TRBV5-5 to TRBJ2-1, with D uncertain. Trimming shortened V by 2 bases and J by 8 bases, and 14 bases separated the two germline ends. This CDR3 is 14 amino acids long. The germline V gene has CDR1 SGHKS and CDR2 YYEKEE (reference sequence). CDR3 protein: CASSLTVLGHEQFF. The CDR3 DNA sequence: TGTGCCAGCAGCTTAACGGTACTCGGGCATGAGCAGTTCTTC.

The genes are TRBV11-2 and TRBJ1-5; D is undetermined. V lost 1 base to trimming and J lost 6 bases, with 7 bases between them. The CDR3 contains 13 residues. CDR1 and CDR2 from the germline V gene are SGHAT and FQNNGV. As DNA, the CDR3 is TGTGCCAGCAGCTTAGGGCAGTTTCAGCCCCAGCATTTT. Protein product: CASSLGQFQPQHF.

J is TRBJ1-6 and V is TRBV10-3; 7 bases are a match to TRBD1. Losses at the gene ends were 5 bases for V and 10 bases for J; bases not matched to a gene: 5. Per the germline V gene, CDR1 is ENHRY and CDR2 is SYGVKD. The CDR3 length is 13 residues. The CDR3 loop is CAISRQGASPLHF. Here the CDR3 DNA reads TGTGCCATCAGTAGACAGGGAGCCTCACCCCTCCACTTT.

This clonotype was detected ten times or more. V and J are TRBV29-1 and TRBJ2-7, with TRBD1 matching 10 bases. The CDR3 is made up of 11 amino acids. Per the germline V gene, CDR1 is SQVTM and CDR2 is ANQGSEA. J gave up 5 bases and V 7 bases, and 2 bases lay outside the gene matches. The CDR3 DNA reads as TGCAGCGGGACAGGGGGGGACGAGCAGTACTTC. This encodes CSGTGGDEQYF.